This section outlines one T cell receptor beta chain sequence together with its context. Its antigen is undetermined. Once obtained from cultured CD4+ T cells, the DNA was sequenced using the Oncomine TCR Beta short-read assay. TCRdb used MiXCR to reprocess the PCR reads, holding one entry per CDR3 protein. The table records approximately 10,000 distinct CDR3 sequences, 45% to 50% of them present only once. Treatment defined: roughly 10-day PBMC culture with coronavirus spike peptide pools or control peptides (ViraFEST assay). The sample originates from a study of vaccination and CD4 T cells after COVID-19. Study-level information: The interval from dose two to post-vaccine sampling had a median of around 79 days, and it ranged from 14 to 241. Cultures that served as controls received a CEFX pool, an HIV-1 Nef pool, or no peptide. Broader study findings: Spike mono-reactive clones accounted for 304 of the 307 vaccine-specific clones found in convalescent patients.

The CDR3 totals 12 residues. V was shortened by 1 base and J by 4 bases, with 4 bases between the two germline ends. Germline lookup yields CDR1 KGHSH and CDR2 LQKENI. The TCR sequence derives from a human donor with COVID-19. The sample consisted of cultured CD4+ T cells from blood, taken after SARS-CoV-2 vaccination. This chain links TRBV18 with TRBJ2-5; no definite D call. CDR3 in DNA: TGTGCCAGCTCACCACAAGGAGAGACCCAGTACTTC. Translation gives CASSPQGETQYF. Full variable domain (missing parts from reference TRBV18 and TRBJ2-5): NAGVMQNPRHLVRRRGQEARLRCSPMKGHSHVYWYRQLPEEGLKFMVYLQKENIIDESGMPKERFSAEFPKEGPSILRIQQVVRGDSAAYFCASSPQGETQYFGPGTRLLVL.